These 6 T cell receptor beta chains share one sample of origin, sequenced in a study of cytomegalovirus exposure and HLA in healthy donors. The assay was immunoSEQ multiplex PCR, and TCRdb's table has in-frame clones only and misses some. Of 110,000 or so clones in the sample, roughly 86% were seen once. Specimen: PBMCs. These receptor sequences come from a man aged 18 to 29 in good health and CMV-seronegative.

The chain employs TRBV6-6 and TRBJ1-2, with 8 bases matching TRBD1. Losses at the gene ends were 0 bases for V and 4 bases for J; bases not matched to a gene: 1. Per germline, CDR1 MNHNY and CDR2 SVGAGI (reference sequence). There are 14 residues in the CDR3. CDR3 in amino acids: CASSYSGQAYGYTF. CDR3 nucleotide sequence: TGTGCCAGCAGTTACTCGGGACAGGCCTATGGCTACACCTTC.

With respect to this clone: Relative to the germline gene, one junction end is altered; a read error may explain this. The chain uses TRBV11-2 and TRBJ2-2; 9 nucleotides match TRBD2. Germline CDR1 reads SGHAT; CDR2 reads FQNNGV. The CDR3 has 15 amino acids. CDR3 sequence: CASRLAGANTGELFF. The CDR3 nucleotides read TGTGCCAGCAGATTAGCGGGAGCGAACACCGGGGAGCTGTTTTTT.

The V call is TRBV5-5, the J call TRBJ2-7; D is unclear. The CDR3 totals 11 residues. Germline assignment: CDR1 SGHKS and CDR2 YYEKEE (reference sequence). Trimming took 4 bases from V and 7 from J, leaving 9 bases between them. The CDR3 nucleotides are TGTGCCAGCAGCGCCGGGTGGGAGCAGTACTTC. Its translation is CASSAGWEQYF.

This clone was counted only a few times. The chain joins TRBV5-4 to TRBJ2-7; tentatively, D is TRBD1 (5 bases). Trimming took 3 bases from V and 0 from J, leaving 16 bases between them. This CDR3 contains 16 residues. CDR1 is SGHNT, CDR2 YYREEE, per germline (reference sequence). The CDR3 is CASSSGSRVGSYEQYF. CDR3 nucleotide sequence: TGTGCCAGCAGCTCAGGATCCAGGGTCGGCTCCTACGAGCAGTACTTC. Complete variable domain (other parts from reference TRBV5-4 and TRBJ2-7): ETGVTQSPTHLIKTRGQQVTLRCSSQSGHNTVSWYQQALGQGPQFIFQYYREEENGRGNFPPRFSGLQFPNYSSELNVNALELDDSALYLCASSSGSRVGSYEQYFGPGTRLTVT.

Only a few counts were recorded for this clone. The rearrangement uses TRBV10-3 and TRBJ2-1; TRBD2 agrees at 8 bases. V shed 4 bases, J shed 7 bases, and the junction held 9 bases outside the gene matches. The CDR3 spans 15 residues. Germline V gene sequence: CDR1 ENHRY, CDR2 SYGVKD. The DNA of the CDR3 is TGTGCCATCAGTGCGGAACGGGGGGGTTCGAATGAGCAGTTCTTC. Its translation: CAISAERGGSNEQFF.

The chain employs TRBV28 and TRBJ1-2, with a weak D call TRBD1 (6 bases). Trimming left V 5 bases short and J 8 bases short, with 12 bases between. Germline V CDR1 and CDR2: MDHEN, SYDVKM. The CDR3 has 12 residues. The CDR3 DNA reads TGTGCCAGCAGTGGGGGGGCAAAGGGCTACACCTTC. It encodes CASSGGAKGYTF.